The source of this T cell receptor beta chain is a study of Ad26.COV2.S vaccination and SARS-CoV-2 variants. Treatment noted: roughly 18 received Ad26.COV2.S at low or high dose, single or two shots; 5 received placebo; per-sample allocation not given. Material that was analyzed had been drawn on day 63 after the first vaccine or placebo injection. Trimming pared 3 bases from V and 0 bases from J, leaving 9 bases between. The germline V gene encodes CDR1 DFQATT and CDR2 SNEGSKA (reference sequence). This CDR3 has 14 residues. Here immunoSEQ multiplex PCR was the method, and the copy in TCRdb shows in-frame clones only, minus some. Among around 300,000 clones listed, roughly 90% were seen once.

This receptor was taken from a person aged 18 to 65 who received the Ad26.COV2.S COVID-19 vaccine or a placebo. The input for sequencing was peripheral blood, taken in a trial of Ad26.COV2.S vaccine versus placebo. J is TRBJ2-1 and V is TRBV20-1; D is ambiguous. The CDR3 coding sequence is TGCAGTGCTAGTCTCCGTAACTCCTACAATGAGCAGTTCTTC. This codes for CSASLRNSYNEQFF.